A selection of T cell receptor beta chains follows, all from one sample in a study of T-cell reconstitution after alpha-beta-depleted transplantation in children. TCRdb re-analysed the PCR reads in MiXCR, keeping a single row per CDR3 protein. The table includes hundreds of thousands of distinct CDR3 sequences, 15% to 20% detected once. Sequenced material: PBMCs from the stem cell graft donor, taken from the stem cell graft. The origin of the receptors is a human donor who donated a stem cell graft to a child with acute myeloid leukemia. Both conserved end residues are part of each CDR3. D genes are given only for firm matches. Size tells how often a clone was seen (once, few, many) or the class of an expanded clone, and some rows leave it out.

.,TRBJ2-2,TRBV12-3/TRBV12-4,few,16,CASTLRVGMGAGELFF,TGTGCCAGCACTCTCCGGGTGGGGATGGGCGCCGGGGAGCTGTTTTTT
TRBD2,TRBJ2-1,TRBV20-1,many,13,CSASLAVYNEQFF,TGCAGTGCTAGCCTAGCGGTATACAATGAGCAGTTCTTC
TRBD2,TRBJ2-3,TRBV6-1,few,18,CASSEGRTSGAFTDTQYF,TGTGCCAGCAGTGAGGGGCGAACTAGCGGGGCGTTCACAGATACGCAGTATTTT
.,TRBJ2-1,TRBV20-1,many,9,CSAFREQFF,TGCAGTGCCTTCAGGGAGCAGTTCTTC
.,TRBJ2-1,TRBV11-2,.,18,CASSLEGPRSLTDNEQFF,TGTGCCAGCAGCTTGGAGGGACCCAGGTCGCTAACCGACAATGAGCAGTTCTTC
TRBD2,TRBJ2-7,TRBV9,.,15,CASSVMGGGSYEQYF,TGTGCCAGCAGCGTAATGGGGGGGGGCTCCTACGAGCAGTACTTC
TRBD1,TRBJ1-2,TRBV6-5,many,12,CASSRNRGGYTF,TGTGCCAGCAGTCGAAACAGGGGCGGCTACACCTTC
.,TRBJ2-1,TRBV28,many,13,CASRVSSYNEQFF,TGTGCCAGCAGGGTAAGCTCCTACAATGAGCAGTTCTTC
TRBD2,TRBJ2-7,TRBV12-3/TRBV12-4,many,13,CASSGLAPLEQYF,TGTGCCAGCAGTGGACTAGCTCCCCTCGAGCAGTACTTC
TRBD1,TRBJ1-2,TRBV4-3,few,14,CASSHLGTGVGYTF,TGCGCCAGCAGCCACCTCGGGACAGGGGTTGGCTACACCTTC
.,TRBJ2-2,TRBV29-1,.,15,CSVVLQGAKSGELFF,TGCAGCGTGGTACTACAGGGAGCAAAATCCGGGGAGCTGTTTTTT
.,TRBJ1-6,TRBV7-2,.,11,CASSLGGTLHF,TGTGCCAGCAGCTTAGGGGGAACCCTCCACTTT
TRBD2,TRBJ2-1,TRBV20-1,many,14,CSATGTSDLREQFF,TGCAGTGCTACCGGGACTAGCGACCTTAGGGAGCAGTTCTTC
.,TRBJ2-1,TRBV7-2,.,14,CASSLELAYNEQFF,TGTGCCAGCAGCTTAGAACTAGCCTACAATGAGCAGTTCTTC
TRBD1,TRBJ1-5,TRBV20-1,.,16,CSARGQVTLGHQPQHF,TGCAGTGCTAGGGGACAGGTCACCCTGGGGCATCAGCCCCAGCATTTT
.,TRBJ1-6,TRBV5-6,few,15,CASSPQTGSNSPLHF,TGTGCCAGCAGCCCCCAGACAGGATCTAATTCACCCCTCCACTTT
.,TRBJ1-2,TRBV12-3/TRBV12-4,many,14,CASCLGERSYGYTF,TGTGCCAGCTGCCTAGGGGAACGGAGCTATGGCTACACCTTC